These 20 T cell receptor beta chains were sequenced from one sample in a study of blood T cell repertoires in COVID-19. Libraries were prepared by immunoSEQ multiplex PCR; TCRdb keeps only in-frame clonotypes and omits some of them. The sample has 61,000 or so clones; around nine tenths are singletons. Sequenced sample: peripheral blood. The receptors derive from a woman between 45 and 65 years old with active or convalescent COVID-19.

The chain recombines TRBV13 with TRBJ2-3, with D perhaps matching TRBD1 (5 bases). The V end lost 4 bases, the J end lost 6 bases, and 17 bases lay between the germline ends. Looked up from germline, CDR1 is PRHDT and CDR2 is FYEKMQ (reference sequence). The CDR3 has 15 residues. The CDR3 protein is CASSSIRMGPDTQYF. CDR3 bases: TGTGCCAGCAGCTCCATCAGGATGGGGCCCGATACGCAGTATTTT.

This clone turned up a few times. The J gene is TRBJ2-1, the V gene TRBV7-6, with 7 bases identical to TRBD2. Per the germline V gene, CDR1 is SGHVS and CDR2 is FNYEAQ. This CDR3 has 17 residues. With 4 bases clipped from V and 8 bases from J, the junction kept 17 bases outside the gene matches. CDR3 loop: CASSSKSGAREGDEQFF. CDR3 nucleotide sequence: TGTGCCAGCAGCTCAAAAAGTGGGGCCAGGGAGGGCGATGAGCAGTTCTTC.

J is TRBJ2-7 and V is TRBV5-5; 9 bases line up with TRBD2. This CDR3 spans 16 amino acids. The germline gives CDR1 SGHKS, CDR2 YYEKEE (reference sequence). With V trimmed by 4 bases and J by 0 bases, 8 bases remained unmatched. CDR3 protein: CASSRAGGFGSYEQYF. The DNA of the CDR3 is TGTGCCAGCAGCCGGGCGGGAGGGTTTGGCTCCTACGAGCAGTACTTC.

This clone came up a few times. CDR3 sequence reads: CASSLGGALVKNIQYF. In DNA form, the CDR3 reads TGTGCCAGCAGCCTAGGGGGCGCGTTGGTCAAAAACATTCAGTACTTC. The chain is built from TRBV14 and TRBJ2-4, with 7 bases aligning to TRBD1. J gave up 3 bases and V 4 bases, and 9 bases lay outside the gene matches. CDR3 length equals 16 residues. Germline CDR1 SGHDN, CDR2 FVKESK.

The rearrangement links TRBV2 to TRBJ2-1; weak D call: TRBD1 (6 bases). In germline, CDR1 is SNHLY, CDR2 FYNNEI. This CDR3 region has 16 residues. The ends were cut back, 8 bases at V and 6 bases at J, with 23 bases in the middle. The CDR3 DNA is TGTGCCAGCTATCCAACAGGGAAGGGAGCCACCAATGAGCAGTTCTTC. Its translation is CASYPTGKGATNEQFF.

V is TRBV10-3 and J is TRBJ1-5; perhaps TRBD1 as D (5 bases). Trimming took 0 bases from V and 1 from J, leaving 7 bases between them. Germline lookup yields CDR1 ENHRY and CDR2 SYGVKD. This CDR3 is built from 15 residues. This chain's CDR3 is CAISESGASNQPQHF. Here the CDR3 DNA reads TGTGCCATCAGTGAGTCAGGGGCGAGCAATCAGCCCCAGCATTTT.

V is TRBV28 and J is TRBJ2-3, with 11 bases fitting TRBD2. V lost 4 bases and J lost 2; bases outside the gene matches: 8. This CDR3 contains 17 residues. CDR1 and CDR2 from the germline V gene are MDHEN and SYDVKM. DNA of the CDR3: TGTGCCAGCAGTTCCTCTCTAGCGGGGGGACCCACAGATACGCAGTATTTT. This codes for CASSSSLAGGPTDTQYF.

V gene TRBV19 combines with J gene TRBJ1-5; TRBD1 matches at 8 bases. Germline CDR1 reads LNHDA; CDR2 reads SQIVND (reference sequence). The CDR3 consists of 14 residues. Trimming at V came to 6 bases and at J to 7 bases, leaving 8 bases not matched to a gene. The CDR3 coding sequence is TGTGCCAGTAGCGAACAGGGGGGTCCCCAGCCCCAGCATTTT. It specifies CASSEQGGPQPQHF.

The V and J genes are TRBV6-2 or TRBV6-3 and TRBJ2-3; a weak D match, TRBD1 (6 bases). The CDR3 consists of 11 residues. Germline V gene data show CDR1 as MNHEY and CDR2 as SVGEGT. Deletions cut 5 bases from V and 9 bases from J, with 9 bases between. The CDR3 DNA follows: TGTGCCAGCAGTACCGGGACAACGCAGTATTTT. Amino acid sequence: CASSTGTTQYF.

The V gene is TRBV5-6, the J gene TRBJ2-1; the D gene is possibly TRBD2 (5 bases). Trimming cost V 4 bases and J 7 bases, with 12 bases left between them. Germline V CDR1 and CDR2: SGHDT, YYEEEE. This CDR3 is 13 amino acids long. In nucleotides, the CDR3 is TGTGCCAGCAGCCCCCCCCGGGAAAATGAGCAGTTCTTC. Its translation: CASSPPRENEQFF. The whole variable domain, filled in from reference TRBV5-6 and TRBJ2-1, reads DAGVTQSPTHLIKTRGQQVTLRCSPKSGHDTVSWYQQALGQGPQFIFQYYEEEERQRGNFPDRFSGHQFPNYSSELNVNALLLGDSALYLCASSPPRENEQFFGPGTRLTVL.

The sample holds one count of this clone. CDR3 DNA: TGTGCCAGCAGCCACGGGCTAGGGAGGTCCAATGAGCAGTTCTTC. Protein: CASSHGLGRSNEQFF. This chain connects TRBV6-2 or TRBV6-3 to TRBJ2-1; D is possibly TRBD2 (6 bases). The CDR3 length is 15 residues. Germline V CDR1 and CDR2: MNHEY, SVGEGT. V was shortened by 6 bases and J by 6 bases, with 18 bases between the two germline ends.

The chain employs TRBV28 and TRBJ1-2, with D perhaps TRBD1 (5 bases). V shed 4 bases and J shed 7 bases, with 25 bases lying between them. Germline V CDR1 and CDR2: MDHEN, SYDVKM. This CDR3 spans 17 amino acids. The CDR3 spells CASSSGALTDEAGGYTF. CDR3 DNA: TGTGCCAGCAGTTCCGGGGCTTTGACCGATGAAGCGGGTGGCTACACCTTC.

On this clone itself: The junction differs from germline at one of its ends, possibly a read error. This chain joins TRBV7-8 and TRBJ2-2; D might be TRBD2 (5 bases). The CDR3 has 12 amino acids. Germline V gene lookup returns CDR1 SGHVS and CDR2 FQNEAQ. CDR3 in amino acids: CASSLLEGRATF. The CDR3 nucleotides read TGTGCCAGCAGCTTGCTTGAGGGCCGCGCGACCTTT.

The gene calls are TRBV5-4 and TRBJ2-1; tentative D call: TRBD2 (5 bases). V was trimmed by 0 bases and J by 3 bases, leaving 16 bases between them. Per germline, CDR1 SGHNT and CDR2 YYREEE (reference sequence). This CDR3 has 17 residues. DNA for the CDR3: TGTGCCAGCAGCTTGGGATCGCCTAGCTCGTACTACAATGAGCAGTTCTTC. This encodes CASSLGSPSSYYNEQFF. The full variable domain, completed using reference TRBV5-4 and TRBJ2-1, is ETGVTQSPTHLIKTRGQQVTLRCSSQSGHNTVSWYQQALGQGPQFIFQYYREEENGRGNFPPRFSGLQFPNYSSELNVNALELDDSALYLCASSLGSPSSYYNEQFFGPGTRLTVL.

This chain connects TRBV19 to TRBJ2-3, with TRBD1 identical over 9 bases. The germline CDR1 and CDR2 sequences are LNHDA and SQIVND (reference sequence). The CDR3 spans 14 residues. After removal of 5 bases from V and 3 bases from J, the junction contained 3 bases not matched to a gene. CDR3 sequence: CASSDRGTTDTQYF. The CDR3 DNA reads as TGTGCCAGTAGTGACAGGGGGACTACAGATACGCAGTATTTT.

V is TRBV24-1 and J is TRBJ2-5, with 8 bases that match TRBD1. The V segment lost 3 bases and the J segment 3 bases; nucleotides outside the gene matches: 8. Germline V gives CDR1 KGHDR, CDR2 SFDVKD. The CDR3 length is 16 residues. The CDR3 DNA sequence: TGTGCCACCAGTGATGTCGCCGGGACAGGTGAAGAGACCCAGTACTTC. Its translation: CATSDVAGTGEETQYF.

The gene calls are TRBV14 and TRBJ1-6; 8 nucleotides line up with TRBD1. J gave up 7 bases and V 4 bases, and 3 bases lay outside the gene matches. Germline CDR1 SGHDN, CDR2 FVKESK. The CDR3 totals 14 residues. The CDR3 is CASSPRQGNSPLHF. For the CDR3, the DNA is TGTGCCAGCAGCCCCAGACAGGGGAATTCACCCCTCCACTTT. The whole variable domain, filled in from reference TRBV14 and TRBJ1-6, reads EAGVTQFPSHSVIEKGQTVTLRCDPISGHDNLYWYRRVMGKEIKFLLHFVKESKQDESGMPNNRFLAERTGGTYSTLKVQPAELEDSGVYFCASSPRQGNSPLHFGNGTRLTVT.

V gene TRBV5-4 combines with J gene TRBJ1-6; D uncertain. The CDR3 is made up of 15 amino acids. The V and J ends lost 0 bases and 10 bases respectively, with 14 bases between them. Germline CDR1 reads SGHNT; CDR2 reads YYREEE (reference sequence). CDR3 protein: CASSLDFRGSSPLHF. The CDR3 DNA reads TGTGCCAGCAGCTTGGATTTTCGGGGATCATCACCCCTCCACTTT.

This clone showed up just once. This sequence joins TRBV9 and TRBJ1-4, with 12 bases identical to TRBD1. CDR1 is SGDLS, CDR2 YYNGEE, per germline. The junction had 17 bases not matched to a gene; V was cut back by 1 base and J by 4 bases. The CDR3 is made up of 21 amino acids. CDR3 in DNA: TGTGCCAGCAGCGTATCCTTGGGGACCGGGACAGGGGGCTTGAGTAATGAAAAACTGTTTTTT. Its translation: CASSVSLGTGTGGLSNEKLFF. Drawing the rest from reference TRBV9 and TRBJ1-4, the complete variable domain is DSGVTQTPKHLITATGQRVTLRCSPRSGDLSVYWYQQSLDQGLQFLIQYYNGEERAKGNILERFSAQQFPDLHSELNLSSLELGDSALYFCASSVSLGTGTGGLSNEKLFFGSGTQLSVL.

The chain couples TRBV28 to TRBJ2-5; maybe TRBD1 (6 bases). The CDR3 has 14 amino acids. Germline CDR1 MDHEN, CDR2 SYDVKM. Trimming stripped 6 bases from V and 0 bases from J, with 11 bases between. The DNA for the CDR3 is TGTGCCAGCAGAGAAGGACAGAACCAAGAGACCCAGTACTTC. Its translation is CASREGQNQETQYF.